Listed below are T cell receptor beta chains from one sample, sequenced in a study of blood T cell repertoires in COVID-19. Sequencing used immunoSEQ multiplex PCR; TCRdb keeps in-frame clones, though not all of them. The sample lists 200,000 to 300,000 clones; around 89% were seen once. The sample was peripheral blood. These receptors came from a woman between 40 and 50 years old with acute or convalescent COVID-19. CDR3s include the opening cysteine and the closing phenylalanine or tryptophan. The D gene is left open where the match is weak. Clone size appears in some rows only: once, few, many, or a class for an expanded clone.

once TRBD2 TRBJ2-2 14 TRBV7-9 TGTGCCAGCAGCGGCGGGGGGGCAACCGGGGAGCTGTTTTTT CASSGGGATGELFF
once TRBD1 TRBJ1-1 14 TRBV10-2 TGCGCCAGCAGGGGGGACAGTTACAACACTGAAGCTTTCTTT CASRGDSYNTEAFF
NA NA TRBJ2-1 16 TRBV13 TGTGCCAGCAGCTTAAGGTCCGGTGCGGGGAGTAATGAGCAGTTCTTC CASSLRSGAGSNEQFF
few NA TRBJ1-1 11 TRBV29-1 TGCAGCGTTGAAGAGCGTACTGAAGCTTTCTTT CSVEERTEAFF
NA TRBD2 TRBJ2-1 16 TRBV24-1 TGTGCCACCAGTGATCCGGGACTAGCGGGGGGGGATGAGCAGTTCTTC CATSDPGLAGGDEQFF
NA TRBD1 TRBJ1-6 13 TRBV6-5 TGTGCCAGCAGTCTCGGACAGGAGAAGACCCTCCACTTT CASSLGQEKTLHF
NA NA TRBJ1-1 16 TRBV10-3 TGTGCCATCAGTGAAGGTAAAGGGAAGGGGTACGCTGAAGCTTTCTTT CAISEGKGKGYAEAFF
NA NA TRBJ1-6 16 TRBV2 TGTGCCAGCAGTGAGAGGGAGGGGGTCTTCAATTCACCCCTCCACTTT CASSEREGVFNSPLHF
NA NA TRBJ1-2 17 TRBV7-9 TGTGCCAGCAGCTCAACCCTGGCTACAGGGAGTTTCTATGGCTACACCTTC CASSSTLATGSFYGYTF
NA TRBD2 TRBJ2-3 20 TRBV9 TGTGCCAGCAGCCCACTCGGGCTAGCGGGGGCTCGAGTTGGCACAGATACGCAGTATTTT CASSPLGLAGARVGTDTQYF
NA NA TRBJ2-3 15 TRBV5-4 TGTGCCAGCAGCTTGGCCAGTACAGGGAAGGGGACGCAGTATTTT CASSLASTGKGTQYF
NA NA TRBJ1-2 16 TRBV19 TGTGCCAGTAGTATTCTCCAGGGTAAGATCGACTATGGCTACACCTTC CASSILQGKIDYGYTF
NA TRBD1 TRBJ2-5 14 TRBV18 TGTGCCAGCTCACCTCGGACAGGGAAAGAGACCCAGTACTTC CASSPRTGKETQYF
NA NA TRBJ1-1 14 TRBV9 TGTGCCAGCAGCAGAAGCGGGGGAAGCACTGAAGCTTTCTTT CASSRSGGSTEAFF
NA NA TRBJ1-2 11 TRBV2 TGTGCCAGCAACGGCAGGGGCGGCTACACCTTC CASNGRGGYTF
NA NA TRBJ1-1 11 TRBV30 TGTGCCTTGGCTAGGGAGTCTGAAGCTTTCTTT CALARESEAFF
NA NA TRBJ1-3 13 TRBV5-6 TGTGCCAGCAGTCCGGGGGGAGGAAACACCATATATTTT CASSPGGGNTIYF
NA NA TRBJ2-1 14 TRBV5-6 TGTGCCAGCAGCTTGGAGGGGGTAGGCAATGAGCAGTTCTTC CASSLEGVGNEQFF
NA NA TRBJ1-5 12 TRBV9 TGTGCCAGCAGCGGAACTGATGAGCCCCAGCATTTT CASSGTDEPQHF
NA NA TRBJ1-2 17 TRBV19 TGTGCCAGTAGTGTAAACAGGGATCCCCCTTTTAACTATGGCTACACCTTC CASSVNRDPPFNYGYTF
NA NA TRBJ2-5 17 TRBV6-2/TRBV6-3 TGTGCCAGCAGTTACTCGAGGGCTAGCGTTATGAGAGAGACCCAGTACTTC CASSYSRASVMRETQYF
NA NA TRBJ2-3 14 TRBV12-5 TGTGCTAGTGGTTTAGGCGGAACCTCAGATACGCAGTATTTT CASGLGGTSDTQYF
NA TRBD1 TRBJ1-1 16 TRBV6-5 TGTGCCAGCAGTTACCCCTCGAAGACAGGGGGCACTGAAGCTTTCTTT CASSYPSKTGGTEAFF
NA NA TRBJ1-4 16 TRBV5-1 TGCGCCAGCAGCTTGGACCGGCGGGGGACGGATGAAAAACTGTTTTTT CASSLDRRGTDEKLFF
NA NA TRBJ1-1 11 TRBV20-1 TGCAGTGCTAGGATCGGTTTTCTTGCTTTCTTT CSARIGFLAFF
NA TRBD1 TRBJ1-2 14 TRBV6-5 TGTGCCAGCAGGGCCGGGACAGTACCTCATGGCTACACCTTC CASRAGTVPHGYTF